This T cell receptor beta chain stems from a study of blood T cell repertoires in COVID-19. Across the study: Whether acute or convalescent, the COVID-19 samples came from the United States, Italy and Spain. PBMCs, B-cell-depleted T cells, or T cells were the source of the cDNA or gDNA that made up the material.

V was pared by 0 bases and J by 3 bases, with 15 bases between. The germline CDR1 and CDR2 sequences are MGHRA and YSYEKL. CDR3 length: 16 residues. Original analysis: Amplifying reference gene primers gave estimates of nucleated cell counts. Profiling relied on immunoSEQ multiplex PCR, and the TCRdb table lists in-frame clones only, not all of them. V and J calls and clone size are copied from that table; D and trimming were computed from the DNA. The sample has 150,000 to 200,000 clones, 60% to 80% seen once. The TCR originated in a man aged 55 to 70 with active or convalescent COVID-19. This chain connects TRBV4-1 to TRBJ2-7; possibly TRBD1 for D (5 bases). Sequencing was done on a sample of peripheral blood. The CDR3 nucleotides are TGCGCCAGCAGCCAAGATCGTTGGCGACAGAGCTACGAGCAGTACTTC. Encoded protein: CASSQDRWRQSYEQYF.